This T cell receptor beta chain was captured by sequencing in a study of graft-versus-host responses after intestinal transplantation (TCRdb year 2021). Background for the entire study: Recipients received multivisceral, liver-intestinal, or isolated intestinal transplants. Anti-thymocyte globulin induction was given to all recipients, followed by maintenance tacrolimus and steroids for two to four years. Bulk TCR-beta CDR3 sequencing was used to track graft-versus-host and host-versus-graft alloreactive T cell clones in the graft, circulation and bone marrow after intestinal transplantation. To identify alloreactive clones, pre-transplant mixed lymphocyte reaction products were sequenced and then compared with unstimulated pre-transplant donor and recipient T cells. Of the roughly 24 intestinal transplant recipients enrolled in the cohort, one of whom was a retransplant, 3 patients without pretransplant specimens were excluded. A peak of at least 4% donor T cells among recipient peripheral blood mononuclear cells was the definition used for donor T cell macrochimerism. Rather than going through the commercial service, samples from a few later patients were sequenced in-house on an Illumina MiSeq and processed with MiXCR. The research as a whole found: GvH clones were detected in recipient bone marrow, and some appeared earlier in ileal mucosa or blood, consistent with an intestinal mucosal origin. Early after transplant, peak levels of circulating GvH clones were found to be associated with declines in HvG clones. Conclusions were limited by the relatively low number and heterogeneity of intestinal transplant patients. Patients with donor T cell macrochimerism had high GvH to HvG T cell clonal ratios in their allografts.

In light of the paper, this sample's time point label describes: cells obtained before transplantation from donor or recipient. CD3+CD4+ and CD3+CD8+ populations were FACS-sorted from unstimulated pre-transplant donor and recipient cells taken from spleen or lymph nodes. For this clone: Its antigen specificity is not known. Base quality data are lacking; no much larger clone is found one base away.

Germline trimming: 4 bases from V, 5 bases from J; junction bases outside gene matches: 9. The CDR3, cysteine through phenylalanine, is 15 amino acids long. The retained sequence is limited to the CDR3, 45 bases, with the frame set at the first base. CDR1 and CDR2 are drawn from the germline V gene: ENHRY, SYGVKD. Library generation was performed with the immunoSEQ multiplex PCR assay. For most patients, genomic DNA was isolated using the Qiagen DNeasy Blood and Tissue Kit and was shipped frozen to Adaptive Biotechnologies for TCR sequencing. Adaptive Biotechnologies carried out high-throughput TCR-beta CDR3 sequencing of genomic DNA for most patients. The original pipeline was this. Adaptive's ImmunoSEQ software supplied the TCR sequencing data for 15 to 20 patients, while MiXCR and VDJtools were used to process three other patients. To correct CD4 versus CD8 sorting errors, any sequence found in both subsets at a frequency ratio below 5:1 was removed. Because the origin of CDR3 nucleotide sequences shared between donor and recipient could not be assigned, those sequences were removed. To count as alloreactive, a clone needed at least 2-fold expansion over unstimulated cells and a minimum CFSE-low frequency of 0.002% (template counts) or 0.001% (read counts). Mappable clones were those detected in sequenced pre-transplant spleen, lymph node, or MLR CFSE-low populations of the donor or recipient. The cumulative frequency of alloreactive clones was calculated as a percentage of all sequences, weighted by copy number. TCRdb retrieved this table from immuneACCESS and kept in-frame rearrangements only. Not all clones are present; in checked studies, unresolved V genes account for under half, and no reason is known for the remainder. The V and J calls and clone size come from that table; D and trimming were worked out from the DNA. The sample table lists about 88,000 clones, approximately 94% of them with a count of one. About 0.2% of the sample lies in the top ten.

The V gene is TRBV10-3 and the J gene is TRBJ2-5, with TRBD2 matching 8 junction bases. Sequenced here: unstimulated CD4+ T cells sorted from spleen or lymph node cells, sampled before transplant. The sequence was obtained from a human donor who was the organ donor for an intestinal transplant. The CDR3 region has the sequence CAISGSAGGSETQYF. The nucleotide sequence is given as TGTGCCATCAGTGGGTCGGCGGGGGGCTCGGAGACCCAGTACTTC.